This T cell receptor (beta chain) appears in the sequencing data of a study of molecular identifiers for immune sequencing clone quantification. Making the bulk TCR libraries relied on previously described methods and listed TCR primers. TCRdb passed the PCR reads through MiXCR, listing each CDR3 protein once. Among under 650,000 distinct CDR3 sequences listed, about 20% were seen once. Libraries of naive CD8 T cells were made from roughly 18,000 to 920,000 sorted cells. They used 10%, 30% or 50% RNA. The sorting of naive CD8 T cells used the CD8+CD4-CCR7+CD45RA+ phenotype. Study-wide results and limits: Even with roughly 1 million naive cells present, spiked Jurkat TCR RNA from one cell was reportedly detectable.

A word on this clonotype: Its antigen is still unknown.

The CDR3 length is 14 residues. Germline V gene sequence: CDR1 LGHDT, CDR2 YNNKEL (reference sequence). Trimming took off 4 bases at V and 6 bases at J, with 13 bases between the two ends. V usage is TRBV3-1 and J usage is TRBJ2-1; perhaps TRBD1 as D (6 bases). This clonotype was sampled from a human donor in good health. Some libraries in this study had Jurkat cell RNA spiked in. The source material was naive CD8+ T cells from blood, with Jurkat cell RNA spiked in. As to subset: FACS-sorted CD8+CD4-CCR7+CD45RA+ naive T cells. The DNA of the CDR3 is TGTGCCAGCAGCCCCGGGACAACGAGCAATGAGCAGTTCTTC. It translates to CASSPGTTSNEQFF.